A selection of T cell receptor beta chains follows, all from one sample in a study of blood T cell repertoires in COVID-19. Using immunoSEQ multiplex PCR, the repertoire was profiled, and TCRdb retains in-frame clones only, with some absent. This table has 300,000 or so clones, around 83% appearing once. Specimen: peripheral blood. These receptors all stem from a woman aged 45-65 years with acute or convalescent COVID-19. CDR3s include the opening cysteine and the closing phenylalanine or tryptophan. Fields, in order: CDR3 protein, CDR3 DNA, V gene, D gene, J gene, clone size. The D gene is left open where the match is weak. Only some rows state a clone size, as once, few, many or a class for expanded clones.

CASSSPGLYGYTF	TGTGCCAGCAGTTCGCCAGGGCTCTATGGCTACACCTTC	TRBV6-5	.	TRBJ1-2	.
CASSPRTDSGNTIYF	TGCGCCAGCAGCCCCCGAACAGACTCTGGAAACACCATATATTTT	TRBV5-1	.	TRBJ1-3	.
CASSEQPGNTDTQYF	TGTGCCAGCAGTGAACAACCAGGGAACACAGATACGCAGTATTTT	TRBV6-1	.	TRBJ2-3	.
CASSSGQGDPDTQYF	TGCGCCAGCAGCTCGGGACAGGGTGATCCAGATACGCAGTATTTT	TRBV5-1	TRBD1	TRBJ2-3	.
CASSLREGAEAFF	TGTGCCAGCAGTTTAAGGGAGGGGGCTGAAGCTTTCTTT	TRBV12-3/TRBV12-4	.	TRBJ1-1	.
CASSQDRESYEQYF	TGTGCCAGCAGCCAGGACAGGGAATCCTACGAGCAGTACTTC	TRBV21-1	.	TRBJ2-7	.
CASSLGWDTTLHYEQFF	TGTGCCAGCAGCTTAGGATGGGACACCACTCTACACTATGAGCAGTTCTTC	TRBV11-2	.	TRBJ2-1	.
CASSPTGTGVPGELFF	TGTGCCAGCAGCCCTACCGGGACAGGGGTCCCCGGGGAGCTGTTTTTT	TRBV5-4	TRBD1	TRBJ2-2	.
CASSPPELQETQYF	TGTGCCAGCTCACCACCGGAGCTCCAAGAGACCCAGTACTTC	TRBV18	.	TRBJ2-5	.
CASSQQQGNEQYF	TGCGCCAGCAGCCAACAACAGGGCAACGAGCAGTACTTC	TRBV4-3	.	TRBJ2-7	.
CASSFGGSPNDEQYF	TGTGCCAGCAGCTTCGGGGGGAGCCCCAACGACGAGCAGTACTTC	TRBV6-2/TRBV6-3	TRBD2	TRBJ2-7	.
CASSRGLAGGALETQYF	TGTGCCAGCAGCCGCGGACTAGCGGGGGGAGCCCTGGAGACCCAGTACTTC	TRBV28	TRBD2	TRBJ2-5	.
CASSVISQANEKLFF	TGTGCCAGCAGTGTTATCAGCCAGGCTAATGAAAAACTGTTTTTT	TRBV2	.	TRBJ1-4	.
CASRTGELFF	TGTGCCAGCCGCACCGGGGAGCTGTTTTTT	TRBV21-1	.	TRBJ2-2	.
CASSVGGSGGDPRYEQYF	TGTGCCAGCAGCGTAGGGGGTAGCGGGGGAGACCCCCGGTACGAGCAGTACTTC	TRBV9	TRBD2	TRBJ2-7	few
CASSLDQISGRVNEQYF	TGTGCCAGCAGCTTAGATCAAATAAGCGGGAGAGTCAACGAGCAGTACTTC	TRBV7-2	TRBD2	TRBJ2-7	.
CASRDGQGSNEKLFF	TGTGCCAGCAGGGACGGTCAGGGGTCGAATGAAAAACTGTTTTTT	TRBV5-4	.	TRBJ1-4	few
CASTLTGRVNNEQFF	TGTGCCAGCACCTTGACAGGGAGAGTCAACAATGAGCAGTTCTTC	TRBV27	TRBD1	TRBJ2-1	.